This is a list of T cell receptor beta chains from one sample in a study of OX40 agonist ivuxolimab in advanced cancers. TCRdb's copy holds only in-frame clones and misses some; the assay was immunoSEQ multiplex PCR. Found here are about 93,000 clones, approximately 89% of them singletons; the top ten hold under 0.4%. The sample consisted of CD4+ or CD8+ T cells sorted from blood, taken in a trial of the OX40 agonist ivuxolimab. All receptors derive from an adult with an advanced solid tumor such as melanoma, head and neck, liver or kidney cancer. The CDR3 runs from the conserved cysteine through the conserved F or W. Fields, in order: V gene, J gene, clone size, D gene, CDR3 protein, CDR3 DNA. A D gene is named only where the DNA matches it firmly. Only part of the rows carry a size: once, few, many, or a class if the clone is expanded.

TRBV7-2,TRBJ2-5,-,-,CASSPQSSWEIETQYF,TGTGCCAGCAGCCCTCAAAGTTCATGGGAAATAGAGACCCAGTACTTC
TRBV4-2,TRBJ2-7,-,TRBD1,CASSLQGQGSYEQYF,TGTGCCAGCAGCCTGCAGGGACAGGGGTCCTACGAGCAGTACTTC
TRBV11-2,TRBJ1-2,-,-,CASREQGRIYGYTF,TGTGCCAGCAGGGAACAGGGCCGAATCTATGGCTACACCTTC
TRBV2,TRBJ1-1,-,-,CASRQSGSPFF,TGTGCCAGCAGGCAATCAGGGAGCCCTTTCTTT
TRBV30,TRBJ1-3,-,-,CACPAPGAGNTIYF,TGTGCCTGTCCAGCCCCAGGGGCAGGAAACACCATATATTTT
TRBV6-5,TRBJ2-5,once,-,CASSNWKETQYF,TGTGCCAGCAGTAACTGGAAAGAGACCCAGTACTTC
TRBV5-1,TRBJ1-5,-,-,CASSLGRTPYQPQHF,TGCGCCAGCAGCTTGGGAAGGACACCCTATCAGCCCCAGCATTTT
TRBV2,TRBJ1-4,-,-,CASRDLPGRQNEKLFF,TGTGCCAGCAGGGACCTCCCTGGCCGGCAAAATGAAAAACTGTTTTTT
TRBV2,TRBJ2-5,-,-,CASSLADQETQYF,TGTGCCAGCAGTTTAGCGGATCAAGAGACCCAGTACTTC
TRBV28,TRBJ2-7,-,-,CASSRTVSGEQYF,TGTGCCAGCAGTAGGACAGTCTCCGGCGAGCAGTACTTC
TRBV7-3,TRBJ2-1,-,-,CASSLSSEYNEQFF,TGTGCCAGCAGCTTGTCTAGCGAATACAATGAGCAGTTCTTC
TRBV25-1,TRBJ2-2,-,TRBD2,CASSESLGLAGAYGELFF,TGTGCCAGCAGTGAATCTCTAGGACTAGCGGGAGCGTACGGGGAGCTGTTTTTT
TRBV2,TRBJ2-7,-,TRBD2,CASSDREGPYEQYF,TGTGCCAGCAGTGATCGGGAGGGACCCTACGAGCAGTACTTC
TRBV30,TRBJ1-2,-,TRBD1,CAWSTGGFYGYTF,TGTGCCTGGAGTACAGGGGGCTTCTATGGCTACACCTTC
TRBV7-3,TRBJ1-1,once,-,CASSLGHTLGSTEAFF,TGTGCCAGCAGCTTGGGCCACACCCTTGGGTCTACTGAAGCTTTCTTT
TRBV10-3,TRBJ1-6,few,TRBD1,CAISTGQNNSPLHF,TGTGCCATCAGCACGGGACAGAATAATTCACCCCTCCACTTT
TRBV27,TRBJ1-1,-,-,CASFRLMGGPGEGNTEAFF,TGTGCCAGCTTTCGCCTTATGGGAGGGCCGGGTGAGGGAAACACTGAAGCTTTCTTT
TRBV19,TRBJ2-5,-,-,CASSISDQETQYF,TGTGCCAGTAGTATTTCAGACCAAGAGACCCAGTACTTC
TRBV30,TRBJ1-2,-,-,CAWAGQGIRRGYGYTF,TGTGCCTGGGCGGGGCAGGGGATCCGACGGGGATATGGCTACACCTTC
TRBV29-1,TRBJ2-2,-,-,CSVEDRSGNTGELFF,TGCAGCGTTGAAGATAGGAGCGGGAACACCGGGGAGCTGTTTTTT
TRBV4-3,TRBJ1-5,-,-,CASSQDRFSNQPQHF,TGCGCCAGCAGCCAAGATAGATTTAGCAATCAGCCCCAGCATTTT
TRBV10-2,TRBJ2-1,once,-,CASSEGPSVRSYNEQFF,TGCGCCAGCAGTGAGGGACCATCCGTCAGGAGCTACAATGAGCAGTTCTTC
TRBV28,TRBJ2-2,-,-,CASGTQGSTGELFF,TGTGCCAGCGGGACACAGGGTAGCACCGGGGAGCTGTTTTTT
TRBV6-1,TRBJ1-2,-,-,CASSYLYGYTF,TGTGCCAGCAGTTATCTTTATGGCTACACCTTC
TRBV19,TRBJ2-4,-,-,CASSSDRAKNIQYF,TGTGCCAGTAGTTCGGACAGAGCCAAAAACATTCAGTACTTC
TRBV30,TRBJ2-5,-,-,CAWSVGGYQETQYF,TGTGCCTGGAGTGTAGGGGGTTATCAAGAGACCCAGTACTTC
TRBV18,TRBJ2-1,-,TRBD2,CASSPGLAGANEQFF,TGTGCCAGCTCACCGGGACTAGCGGGAGCCAATGAGCAGTTCTTC
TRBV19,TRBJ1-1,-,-,CASSIGARVVAEAFF,TGTGCCAGTAGTATAGGGGCCAGGGTAGTCGCTGAAGCTTTCTTT
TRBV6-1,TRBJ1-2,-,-,CASSKLNYGYTF,TGTGCCAGCAGTAAGCTTAACTATGGCTACACCTTC
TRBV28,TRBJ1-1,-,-,CASSPRKGWNTEAFF,TGTGCCAGCAGTCCCAGAAAAGGGTGGAACACTGAAGCTTTCTTT
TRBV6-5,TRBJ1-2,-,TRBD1,CASKPPGQAVYGYTF,TGTGCCAGCAAACCACCGGGACAGGCCGTCTATGGCTACACCTTC
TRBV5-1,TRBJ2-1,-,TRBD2,CASSFLAGKGEQFF,TGCGCCAGCAGCTTCTTAGCGGGTAAGGGTGAGCAGTTCTTC
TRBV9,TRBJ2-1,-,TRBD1,CASSVGDRNNEQFF,TGTGCCAGCAGCGTAGGGGACAGGAACAATGAGCAGTTCTTC
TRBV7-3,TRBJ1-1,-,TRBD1,CASSLDGTGNTEAFF,TGTGCCAGCAGCTTAGATGGGACAGGAAACACTGAAGCTTTCTTT
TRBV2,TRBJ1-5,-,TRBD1,CASSSGTAEGSPQHF,TGTGCCAGCAGTTCCGGGACAGCCGAAGGGTCGCCCCAGCATTTT
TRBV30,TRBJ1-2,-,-,CAWGGGKSYGYTF,TGTGCCTGGGGGGGTGGGAAATCCTATGGCTACACCTTC
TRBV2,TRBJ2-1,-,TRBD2,CASSEGLARQEQFF,TGTGCCAGCAGTGAGGGACTAGCCCGGCAGGAGCAGTTCTTC
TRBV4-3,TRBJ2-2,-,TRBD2,CASSQDLAGELDGELFF,TGCGCCAGCAGCCAAGATCTAGCGGGAGAACTTGACGGGGAGCTGTTTTTT
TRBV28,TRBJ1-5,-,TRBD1,CASKTGGSNQPQHF,TGTGCCAGCAAGACAGGGGGCTCGAATCAGCCCCAGCATTTT
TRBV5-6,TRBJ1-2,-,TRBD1,CASSLGQGSLGYTF,TGTGCCAGCAGCCTGGGACAGGGATCTCTTGGCTACACCTTC
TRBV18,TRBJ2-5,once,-,CASSLRQNPQETQYF,TGTGCCAGCTCACTACGGCAGAACCCTCAAGAGACCCAGTACTTC
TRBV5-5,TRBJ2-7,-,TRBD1,CASSKGQVSSYEQYF,TGTGCCAGCAGCAAAGGACAGGTGAGCTCCTACGAGCAGTACTTC
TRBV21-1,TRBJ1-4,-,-,CASSLRQGWDEKLFF,TGTGCCAGCAGCCTTCGACAGGGATGGGATGAAAAACTGTTTTTT
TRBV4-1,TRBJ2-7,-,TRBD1,CASSHSGGTYEQYF,TGCGCCAGCAGCCATTCAGGGGGTACCTACGAGCAGTACTTC
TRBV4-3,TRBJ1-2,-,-,CASSQDRGLYGYTF,TGCGCCAGCAGCCAAGATCGGGGCCTCTATGGCTACACCTTC
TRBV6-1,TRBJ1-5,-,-,CATTLWGRANQPQHF,TGTGCCACCACACTATGGGGGAGGGCCAATCAGCCCCAGCATTTT
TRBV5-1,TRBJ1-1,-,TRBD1,CASSFGQGENTEAFF,TGCGCCAGCAGCTTTGGACAGGGGGAGAACACTGAAGCTTTCTTT
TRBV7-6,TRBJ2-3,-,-,CASSPTAPLSTDTQYF,TGTGCCAGCAGCCCCACCGCTCCCCTCAGCACAGATACGCAGTATTTT
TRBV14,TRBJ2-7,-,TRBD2,CASSQELAGGGEQYF,TGTGCCAGCAGCCAAGAGTTAGCGGGAGGTGGCGAGCAGTACTTC
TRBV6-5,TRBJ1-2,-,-,CASSYGQMGYGYTF,TGTGCCAGCAGTTACGGACAGATGGGGTATGGCTACACCTTC
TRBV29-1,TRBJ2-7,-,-,CSGRQGREDEQYF,TGCAGCGGCCGACAGGGGCGGGAGGACGAGCAGTACTTC
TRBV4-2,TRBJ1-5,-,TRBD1,CASSQERQGAYQPQHF,TGTGCCAGCAGCCAAGAGCGTCAGGGGGCGTATCAGCCCCAGCATTTT
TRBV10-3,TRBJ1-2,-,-,CATSLDSYYGYTF,TGTGCCACCTCACTAGACAGCTATTATGGCTACACCTTC
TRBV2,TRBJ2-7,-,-,CASSRRDSSEQYF,TGTGCCAGCAGTCGGAGGGACAGTAGCGAGCAGTACTTC
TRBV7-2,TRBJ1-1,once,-,CASSLQPGLMNTEAFF,TGTGCCAGCAGCTTACAACCGGGACTGATGAACACTGAAGCTTTCTTT
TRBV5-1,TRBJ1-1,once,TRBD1,CASSLGQEDEAFF,TGCGCCAGCAGCTTAGGACAGGAGGATGAAGCTTTCTTT
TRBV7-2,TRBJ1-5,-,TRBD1,CASSLETGRNQPQHF,TGTGCCAGCAGCTTAGAGACAGGGAGGAATCAGCCCCAGCATTTT
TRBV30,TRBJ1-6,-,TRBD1,CAWSVSWDRNSPLHF,TGTGCCTGGAGTGTATCTTGGGACAGAAATTCACCCCTCCACTTT